A single sample is the source of the 25 T cell receptor beta chains below, sequenced in a study. Each CDR3 protein gets one entry after TCRdb re-called the RT-PCR reads with MiXCR. This repertoire shows around 700,000 distinct CDR3 sequences, approximately 15% found once; its top ten account for just over 3.5%. Sequencing was carried out using memory CD4+ T cells from blood. These receptors all come from a female donor in good health, serving as a healthy control.

The genes are TRBV24-1 and TRBJ2-3, with 7 bases fitting TRBD1. There are 13 residues in the CDR3. From germline, CDR1 is KGHDR and CDR2 SFDVKD. The CDR3 DNA sequence: TGTGCTACCGGACAGGAACAAACAGATACGCAGTATTTT. It translates to CATGQEQTDTQYF.

Turning to this clonotype: Possible read error: a much larger clone is one base away. The chain is built from TRBV6-5 and TRBJ2-7; D might be TRBD2 (6 bases). V was clipped by 6 bases and J by 0 bases, with 21 bases between them. The germline gives CDR1 MNHEY, CDR2 SVGAGI. This CDR3 is built from 17 residues. In DNA form, the CDR3 reads TGTGCCAGCAGCAACTTTGCTAGCGAGGGGAGCTCCTACGAGCAGTACTTC. This gives the protein CASSNFASEGSSYEQYF.

CDR3 amino acids: CASSPISTGNYGYTF. CDR3 in DNA: TGTGCCAGCAGCCCAATTTCGACGGGAAACTATGGCTACACCTTC. V is TRBV3-1 and J is TRBJ1-2; D is uncertain. Trimming took 4 bases from V and 2 from J, leaving 14 bases between them. The V gene's germline CDR1 is LGHDT and CDR2 YNNKEL (reference sequence). The CDR3 totals 15 residues.

This clonotype was recorded many times. The chain employs TRBV7-9 and TRBJ1-4, with D possibly TRBD1 on 5 matching bases. The V end lost 5 bases, the J end lost 8 bases, and 15 bases lay between the germline ends. This CDR3 region has 14 residues. The germline V gene has CDR1 SEHNR and CDR2 FQNEAQ (reference sequence). CDR3 sequence (DNA): TGTGCCAGCAGCCGGGGGACCTTGGGGGAAAAACTGTTTTTT. Translation: CASSRGTLGEKLFF.

This chain connects TRBV5-1 to TRBJ2-3; D might be TRBD1 or TRBD2, each matching 5 bases. Germline CDR1 and CDR2: SGHRS and YFSETQ. This CDR3 has 15 amino acids. V lost 5 bases, J lost 0 bases, and 13 bases lay in between. The CDR3 coding sequence is TGCGCCAGCAGACAGGACTTACCTAGCACAGATACGCAGTATTTT. Translated: CASRQDLPSTDTQYF.

Only a few counts were recorded for this clonotype. The DNA for the CDR3 is TGTGCCAGCACCGTGGACAGGAACACTGAAGCTTTCTTT. Translating gives CASTVDRNTEAFF. The chain employs TRBV7-2 and TRBJ1-1; tentatively, D is TRBD1 (6 bases). V lost 7 bases to trimming and J lost 1 base, with 10 bases between them. The CDR3 length is 13 residues. The germline gives CDR1 SGHTA, CDR2 FQGNSA.

This clonotype was picked up many times. The V and J genes are TRBV29-1 and TRBJ2-5; TRBD1 might be the D (6 bases). Trimming stripped 5 bases from V and 5 bases from J, with 12 bases between. This CDR3 region has 12 residues. Germline loops: CDR1 SQVTM, CDR2 ANQGSEA. The CDR3 DNA sequence: TGCAGCGTTCTGGGGGCGACGGAGACCCAGTACTTC. Its protein product is CSVLGATETQYF.

This clonotype was observed at least ten times. CDR3 loop: CAISESGSGTQYF. DNA for the CDR3: TGTGCCATCAGTGAGTCTGGGTCAGGTACGCAGTATTTT. This chain uses TRBV10-3 with TRBJ2-3; D is ambiguous. V lost 0 bases, J lost 8 bases, and 9 bases lay in between. Germline CDR1 ENHRY, CDR2 SYGVKD. The CDR3 has 13 amino acids.

This clonotype was counted only a few times. The V and J genes are TRBV4-2 and TRBJ2-5, with 9 bases that match TRBD1. V gave up 1 base and J gave up 4 bases; unmatched junction bases: 4. The germline V gene encodes CDR1 LGHNA and CDR2 YNFKEQ. This CDR3 region has 15 residues. The CDR3 spells CASSQGQGGGETQYF. As DNA, the CDR3 is TGTGCCAGCAGCCAAGGACAGGGGGGCGGAGAGACCCAGTACTTC.

Only a few counts were recorded for this clonotype. CDR3: CASSPWGGQGQFF. DNA for the CDR3: TGCGCCAGCAGCCCTTGGGGGGGTCAGGGGCAGTTCTTC. J is TRBJ2-1 and V is TRBV5-1; 7 bases align to TRBD2. V lost 4 bases to trimming and J lost 12 bases; unmatched junction nucleotides: 10. CDR3 length: 13 residues. In germline, CDR1 is SGHRS, CDR2 YFSETQ.

This clonotype was found many times. The CDR3 region has the DNA TGTGCCAGCAGCCCCAGCGGGAGGGGCTACAATGAGCAGTTCTTC. Translation: CASSPSGRGYNEQFF. This chain joins TRBV4-2 and TRBJ2-1; 10 bases line up with TRBD2. The ends lost 4 bases at V and 3 bases at J; junction bases unmatched: 3. CDR1 and CDR2 from the germline V gene are LGHNA and YNFKEQ. The CDR3 sequence is 15 residues long.

As for this clonotype: The junction shows a germline mismatch at one end, possibly a read error. V gene TRBV2 combines with J gene TRBJ2-7; a weak D match, TRBD2 (5 bases). The CDR3 sequence is 13 residues long. Germline-derived CDR1 and CDR2 are SNHLY and FYNNEI. The CDR3 nucleotides read TGTGCCAGCAGGGAAGATCTGGGGAGAGAGCAGTACTTC. Translated, it gives CASREDLGREQYF. Full variable domain (missing parts from reference TRBV2 and TRBJ2-7): EPEVTQTPSHQVTQMGQEVILRCVPISNHLYFYWYRQILGQKVEFLVSFYNNEISEKSEIFDDQFSVERPDGSNFTLKIRSTKLEDSAMYFCASREDLGREQYFGPGTRLTVT.

This clonotype was counted between two and nine times. The CDR3: CASSLRAQGLISPLHF. In nucleotides, the CDR3 is TGTGCCAGCAGCTTAAGGGCTCAGGGCTTGATATCACCCCTCCACTTT. V is TRBV7-2 and J is TRBJ1-6; possibly TRBD1 for D (5 bases). The V gene's germline CDR1 is SGHTA and CDR2 FQGNSA. This CDR3 spans 16 amino acids. V shed 2 bases and J shed 10 bases, with 18 bases lying between them.

The chain recombines TRBV20-1 with TRBJ2-7; 9 bases are shared with TRBD1. This CDR3 contains 14 residues. CDR1 is DFQATT and CDR2 is SNEGSKA in the germline V gene (reference sequence). The V gene end was trimmed by 7 bases and the J gene end by 0 bases; junction bases not matched to a gene: 7. The CDR3 loop is CSVQTGGSSYEQYF. CDR3 DNA: TGCAGTGTTCAGACAGGGGGGAGCTCCTACGAGCAGTACTTC.

This clonotype has at least ten counts. This chain links TRBV7-2 with TRBJ2-3; no firm D call. Trimming shortened V by 2 bases and J by 4 bases, and 4 bases separated the two germline ends. The CDR3 consists of 12 residues. From germline, CDR1 is SGHTA and CDR2 FQGNSA. CDR3 bases: TGTGCCAGCAGCTTATCGTCAGATACGCAGTATTTT. This sequence encodes CASSLSSDTQYF.

There are a few counts of this clonotype. The V call is TRBV28, the J call TRBJ2-1; 7 bases are a match to TRBD2. Germline CDR1 and CDR2: MDHEN and SYDVKM. The V gene end was trimmed by 2 bases and the J gene end by 9 bases; junction bases not matched to a gene: 10. The CDR3 is 15 amino acids. The CDR3: CASSLPSGERGEQFF. DNA for the CDR3: TGTGCCAGCAGTTTACCTTCGGGGGAGCGGGGTGAGCAGTTCTTC.

The genes are TRBV5-5 and TRBJ2-3; TRBD2 agrees at 11 bases. CDR1 SGHKS and CDR2 YYEKEE come from the germline V gene (reference sequence). CDR3 length: 15 residues. Trimming took 5 bases from V and 1 from J; bases not matched to a gene: 3. CDR3 in DNA: TGTGCCAGCAGGATACTAGCGGGGGGCACAGATACGCAGTATTTT. Its protein is CASRILAGGTDTQYF.

The V call is TRBV5-6, the J call TRBJ1-1; 7 bases map to TRBD1. Germline trimming cut 3 bases from V and 0 bases from J; bases unmatched to any gene: 8. CDR1 is SGHDT and CDR2 is YYEEEE in the germline V gene. The CDR3 extends over 16 amino acids. The CDR3 here is CASSSDRVDLNTEAFF. The CDR3 DNA reads TGTGCCAGCAGCTCCGACAGGGTTGACTTGAACACTGAAGCTTTCTTT.

In this sample, this clonotype turned up a few times. The V call is TRBV28, the J call TRBJ2-7; 7 positions agree with TRBD2. J was trimmed by 3 bases and V by 5 bases; bases with no gene match: 10. Germline V gene data show CDR1 as MDHEN and CDR2 as SYDVKM. The CDR3 consists of 15 residues. The CDR3 loop reads CASSLGSGDLYEQYF. As DNA, the CDR3 is TGTGCCAGCAGTCTGGGGAGCGGGGACCTCTACGAGCAGTACTTC.

This sequence joins TRBV20-1 and TRBJ2-1, with 8 bases fitting TRBD2. Per germline, CDR1 DFQATT and CDR2 SNEGSKA (reference sequence). Trimming took 5 bases from V and 1 from J; bases not matched to a gene: 7. CDR3 length: 15 amino acids. The CDR3 spells CSALTTSESYNEQFF. CDR3 sequence (DNA): TGCAGTGCTCTGACGACTAGCGAGTCCTACAATGAGCAGTTCTTC.

The rearrangement uses TRBV6-1 and TRBJ1-5; D perhaps matches TRBD1 (5 bases). V was shortened by 1 base and J by 5 bases, with 18 bases between the two germline ends. The CDR3 extends over 17 amino acids. Germline V CDR1 and CDR2: MNHNS, SASEGT. CDR3: CASSEVGLGPNYQPQHF. CDR3 coding DNA: TGTGCCAGCAGTGAAGTGGGTTTGGGGCCCAATTATCAGCCCCAGCATTTT.

Only a few counts were recorded for this clonotype. The V and J genes are TRBV7-8 and TRBJ1-2, with 10 bases that match TRBD1. This CDR3 spans 14 amino acids. J gave up 6 bases and V 1 base, and 2 bases lay outside the gene matches. Germline-derived CDR1 and CDR2 are SGHVS and FQNEAQ. CDR3 in amino acids: CASSLGDRGNGYTF. The CDR3 DNA reads TGTGCCAGCAGCTTAGGGGACAGGGGCAATGGCTACACCTTC.

This clonotype was found a few times. This rearrangement joins TRBV4-3 to TRBJ2-7; D may match TRBD1 or TRBD2 (5 bases each). This CDR3 region has 16 residues. The V and J ends lost 4 bases and 4 bases respectively, with 20 bases between them. Germline assignment: CDR1 LGHNA and CDR2 YSLEER. CDR3 region: CASSLGTDIVKYEQYF. The CDR3 DNA follows: TGCGCCAGCAGCCTTGGGACGGACATCGTGAAATACGAGCAGTACTTC.

In its sample, this clonotype was seen a few times. The chain employs TRBV9 and TRBJ2-5; D is possibly TRBD2 (5 bases). V was cut by 3 bases and J by 2 bases, with 8 bases left in between. The CDR3 consists of 13 residues. The germline gives CDR1 SGDLS, CDR2 YYNGEE. The CDR3 is CASSADWQETQYF. The DNA for the CDR3 is TGTGCCAGCAGCGCGGACTGGCAAGAGACCCAGTACTTC.

This clonotype was recorded at least ten times. This chain links TRBV29-1 with TRBJ2-7; 8 positions agree with TRBD1. This CDR3 is built from 15 residues. Germline CDR1 reads SQVTM; CDR2 reads ANQGSEA. V trimming: 0 bases; J trimming: 0 bases; junction bases outside the gene matches: 4. CDR3 in DNA: TGCAGCGTTGAAGAGGCCAGGGGGCTCTCCTACGAGCAGTACTTC. Its protein is CSVEEARGLSYEQYF.